This TCR beta chain was captured in a study of T cell clonality in common variable immunodeficiency. Study conclusions and caveats: Shared TCRbeta clones were fewer between CVID subjects than controls. Fewer deletions and N-nucleotide insertions were reportedly seen in common variable immunodeficiency TCR beta sequences.

The assay was immunoSEQ multiplex PCR, and TCRdb's table has in-frame clones only and misses some. Observed are some 43,000 clones, no singletons, with the top ten taking about 2.2%. This clone came up many times. Its target is unknown. The CDR3 end is not reached by the read, which stops 3 residues before it; the germline J gene fills it in. This CDR3 spans 13 amino acids. Germline assignment: CDR1 ENHRY and CDR2 SYGVKD. The V end lost 7 bases, the J end lost 4 bases, and 13 bases lay between the germline ends. Heparinized whole blood, about 4.5 to 8.5 ml, came from each donor. V gene TRBV10-3 combines with J gene TRBJ1-2; D might be TRBD1 (6 bases). Sequenced: peripheral blood mononuclear cells. The receptor comes from a person between 18 and 70 years old in good health. CDR3 in amino acids: CAITQGSAYGYTF. The covered CDR3 bases are TGTGCCATCACTCAGGGGAGTGCCTATGGC.